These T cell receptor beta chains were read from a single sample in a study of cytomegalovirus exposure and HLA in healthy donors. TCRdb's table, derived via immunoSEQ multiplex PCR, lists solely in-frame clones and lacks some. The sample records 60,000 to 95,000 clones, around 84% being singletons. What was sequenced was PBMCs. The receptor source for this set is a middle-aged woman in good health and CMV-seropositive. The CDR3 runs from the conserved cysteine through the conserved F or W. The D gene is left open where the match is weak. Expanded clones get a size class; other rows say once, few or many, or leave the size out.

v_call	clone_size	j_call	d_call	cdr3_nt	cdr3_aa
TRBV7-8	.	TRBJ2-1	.	TGTGCCAGCAGCTCGGGGGGCGCCTACAATGAGCAGTTCTTC	CASSSGGAYNEQFF
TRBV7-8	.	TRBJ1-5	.	TGTGCCAGCAGCTTAGTAGAGAATCAGCCCCAGCATTTT	CASSLVENQPQHF
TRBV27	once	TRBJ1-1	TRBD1	TGTGCCAGCAGTCGCGGACAGGGACAAGCTTTCTTT	CASSRGQGQAFF
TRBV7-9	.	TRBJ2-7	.	TGTTCCAGCAGCCTCCCGGGCGAGCAGTACTTC	CSSSLPGEQYF
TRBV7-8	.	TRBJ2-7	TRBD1	TGTGCCAGCAGCTTAGCGGCCGGGACAGGTCGCGAGCAGTACTTC	CASSLAAGTGREQYF
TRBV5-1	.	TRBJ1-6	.	TGCGCCAGCAGCTGGGGGGGGGCAGACCTACCCCTCCACTTT	CASSWGGADLPLHF
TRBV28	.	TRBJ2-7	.	TGTGCCAGCAGTCCAACAACCGCCTACGAGCAGTACTTC	CASSPTTAYEQYF
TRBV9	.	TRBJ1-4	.	TGTGCCAGCAGCGTAGGGCAGGGGAGTGAAAAACTGTTTTTT	CASSVGQGSEKLFF
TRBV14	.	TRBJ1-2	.	TGTGCCAGCAGCCCAACCGGGACACTCTATGGCTACACCTTC	CASSPTGTLYGYTF
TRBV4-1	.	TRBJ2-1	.	TGCGCCAGCAGCCAAGAAGAGGCCAGGGATGAGCAGTTCTTC	CASSQEEARDEQFF
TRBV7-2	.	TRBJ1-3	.	TGTGCCAGCAGCTCTCAGGGAAACACCATATATTTT	CASSSQGNTIYF
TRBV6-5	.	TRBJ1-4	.	TGTGCCAGCAGTTACGTTCAGGGGTCGAAGGAAAAACTGTTCTTT	CASSYVQGSKEKLFF
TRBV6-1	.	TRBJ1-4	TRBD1	TGTGCCAGCAGTGAAGGGACAGGGGTCGAAAAACTGTTTTTT	CASSEGTGVEKLFF
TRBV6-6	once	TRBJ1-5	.	TGTGCCAGCAGCCCCCCCGACTATAGCAATCAGCCCCAGCATTTT	CASSPPDYSNQPQHF
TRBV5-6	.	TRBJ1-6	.	TGTGCCAGCAGCTTGGAGACAGATTTAAATTCACCCCTCCACTTT	CASSLETDLNSPLHF
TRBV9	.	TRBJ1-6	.	TGTGCCAGCAGCTCAGGCCCCCTTACAGGGAGCTATAATTCACCCCTCCACTTT	CASSSGPLTGSYNSPLHF
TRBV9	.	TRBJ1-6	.	TGTGCCAGCAGCGTAGCAGACTCCTATAATTCACCCCTCCACTTT	CASSVADSYNSPLHF
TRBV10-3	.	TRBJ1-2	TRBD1	TGTGCCATCAGTGGCGGGACAGCAACTTATGGCTACACCTTC	CAISGGTATYGYTF
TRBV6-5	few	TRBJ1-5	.	TGTGCCAGCAGTTCCATCAGGGCTATTAGCAATCAGCCCCAGCATTTT	CASSSIRAISNQPQHF
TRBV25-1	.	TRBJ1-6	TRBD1	TGTGCCAGCAGTGACTCCGGACAGGGGAACTCACCCCTCCACTTT	CASSDSGQGNSPLHF
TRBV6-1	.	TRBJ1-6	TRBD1	TGTGCCAGCAGTGAAGTGGTGGACAGGGGGAATTCACCCCTCCACTTT	CASSEVVDRGNSPLHF
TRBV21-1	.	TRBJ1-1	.	TGTGCCAGCAGCAAAGCGAAGGACAGGGTGGAGAACACTGAAGCTTTCTTT	CASSKAKDRVENTEAFF
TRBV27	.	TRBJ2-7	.	TGTGCCAGCAGTCTCTCGCGGGGTCCCTACGAGCAGTACTTC	CASSLSRGPYEQYF
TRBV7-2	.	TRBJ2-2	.	TGTGCCAGCAGCTTACCTAGCCACGGGGAGCTGTTTTTT	CASSLPSHGELFF
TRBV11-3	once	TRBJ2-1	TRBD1	TGTGCCAGCAGCCTAGGACAGGGGGCAGGGAATGAGCAGTTCTTC	CASSLGQGAGNEQFF
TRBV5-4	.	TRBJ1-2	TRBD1	TGTGCCAGCAGCATCACAGGGGGTGGCGGCTACACCTTC	CASSITGGGGYTF
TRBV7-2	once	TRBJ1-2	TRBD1	TGTGCCAGCAGCACCCGACAGGGGCCCGTATACGGCTACACCTTC	CASSTRQGPVYGYTF
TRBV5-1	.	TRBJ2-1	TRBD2	TGCGCCAGCAGCTTGAGATTAGCGGGGGGGGCGGATGAGCAGTTCTTC	CASSLRLAGGADEQFF
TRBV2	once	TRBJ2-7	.	TGTGCCAGCAGTGCCCAGCTAGGCTACGAGCAGTACTTC	CASSAQLGYEQYF
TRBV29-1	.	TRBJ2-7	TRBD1	TGCAGCGTTGAGGCGGACAGGGGCTACGAGCAGTACTTC	CSVEADRGYEQYF
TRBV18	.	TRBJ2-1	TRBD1	TGTGCCAGCTCAGCTTCCGGGACAGGCTACAATGAGCAGTTCTTC	CASSASGTGYNEQFF
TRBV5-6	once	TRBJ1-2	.	TGTGCCAGCAGCACCGGACAATATGGCTACACCTTC	CASSTGQYGYTF
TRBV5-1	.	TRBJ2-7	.	TGCGCCAGCAGCCGGTCCGGGACGGGAGTCTCCGAGCAGTACTTC	CASSRSGTGVSEQYF
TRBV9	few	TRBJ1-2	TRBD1	TGTGCCAGCAGCGAACCCTCGGGAGGACAGGGGGTAGACTATGGCTACACCTTC	CASSEPSGGQGVDYGYTF
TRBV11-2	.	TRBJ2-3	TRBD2	TGTGCCAGCAGCGCCTCGGGGGGGGCGGGGGATACGCAGTATTTT	CASSASGGAGDTQYF
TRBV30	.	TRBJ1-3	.	TGTGCCTGGAGTGATGACACCTACCTTGGAAACACCATATATTTT	CAWSDDTYLGNTIYF
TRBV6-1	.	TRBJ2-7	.	TGTGCCAGCAGTGATCTTAAAAACGAGCAGTACTTC	CASSDLKNEQYF
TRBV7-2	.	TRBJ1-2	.	TGTGCCAGCAGCACCAGGGGCCGACTAACATATGGCTACACCTTC	CASSTRGRLTYGYTF
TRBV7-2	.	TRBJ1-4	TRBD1	TGTGCCAGCAGCCCACGACAGGGCGGCGAAAAACTGTTTTTT	CASSPRQGGEKLFF
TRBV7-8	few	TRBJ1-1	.	TGTGCCAGCAGCTCACAGCGGATGAACACTGAAGCTTTCTTT	CASSSQRMNTEAFF
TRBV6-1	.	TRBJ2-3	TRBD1	TGTGCCAGCAGTGAAGCGCGGGGACAGGGCGCAGATACGCAGTATTTT	CASSEARGQGADTQYF
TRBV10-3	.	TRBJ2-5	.	TGTGCCATCAGTGACGGTACTAGCTACCAAGAGACCCAGTACTTC	CAISDGTSYQETQYF
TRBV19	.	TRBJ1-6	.	TGTGCCAGTACTAACCTCCCGGGTAATTCACCCCTCCACTTT	CASTNLPGNSPLHF
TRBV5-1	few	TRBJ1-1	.	TGCGCCAGCAGCTTTCAGGGCCCTGAAGCTTTCTTT	CASSFQGPEAFF
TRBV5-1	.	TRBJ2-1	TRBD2	TGCGCCAGCAGCTTTGATGGCGGGGGGGCCGACAATGAGCAGTTCTTC	CASSFDGGGADNEQFF
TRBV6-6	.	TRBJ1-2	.	TGTGCCAGCAGTTACTCTCAGGGCTTGGACTATGGCTACACCTTC	CASSYSQGLDYGYTF
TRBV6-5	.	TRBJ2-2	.	TGTGCCAGCAGTTCCGGCGGGAACACCGGGGAGCTGTTTTTT	CASSSGGNTGELFF
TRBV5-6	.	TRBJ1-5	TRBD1	TGTGCCAGCAGCCCGTGGGACAGGGGTGTCTGGCAGCCCCAGCATTTT	CASSPWDRGVWQPQHF
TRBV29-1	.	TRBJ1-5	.	TGCAGCGTTGGGAGCAGGGGTAATCAGCCCCAGCATTTT	CSVGSRGNQPQHF
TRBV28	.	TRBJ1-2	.	TGTGCCAGCAGTTTATTACGGAGAGACTATGGCTACACCTTC	CASSLLRRDYGYTF
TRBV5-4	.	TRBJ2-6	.	TGTGCCAGCAGCATAGACAGCTCTGGGGCCAACGTCCTGACTTTC	CASSIDSSGANVLTF
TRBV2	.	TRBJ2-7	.	TGTGCCAGCACCCCAGCGGGCCTTTACGAGCAGTACTTC	CASTPAGLYEQYF